This T cell receptor (beta chain) was captured in a study of monozygotic twins with inflammatory bowel disease. Germline V gene sequence: CDR1 SQVTM, CDR2 ANQGSEA. This CDR3 is 12 amino acids long. TCRdb re-called the 5' RACE reads and catalogs CDR3 proteins one per entry, DNA excluded. This sample's table reports 350,000 to 550,000 distinct CDR3 sequences. No sorting of T cells preceded isolation of total RNA from whole blood. Concerning this clonotype itself: Its target is unknown.

Notes on the study in general: Treatment differences in immunosuppression may have added variability to the repertoires of patients.

Sequenced: blood. V usage is TRBV29-1 and J usage is TRBJ1-2. This sequence originates from a human donor with ulcerative colitis or Crohn's disease, or a healthy co-twin of an affected twin (not recorded which). The CDR3 spells CSVEAWDYGYTF.